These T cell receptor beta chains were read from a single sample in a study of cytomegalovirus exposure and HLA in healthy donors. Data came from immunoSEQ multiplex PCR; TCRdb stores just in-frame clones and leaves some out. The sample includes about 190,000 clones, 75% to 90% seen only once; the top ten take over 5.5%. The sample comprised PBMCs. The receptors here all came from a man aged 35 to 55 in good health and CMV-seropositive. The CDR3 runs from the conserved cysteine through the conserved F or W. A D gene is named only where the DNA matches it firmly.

CASSQESYGYTF,TRBV4-2,.
CSVTPGGGTGELFF,TRBV29-1,TRBD2
CASSSGFYEQYF,TRBV7-9,.
CASSYSGQGYEQYF,TRBV6-5,TRBD1
CASSATGTPYNEQFF,TRBV19,TRBD1
CASSLVSGGTLGYEQYF,TRBV7-9,TRBD2
CASSPPIPGVYGYTF,TRBV14,.
CASTPGYRNTIYF,TRBV6-5,.
CASSHRTVGKETQYF,TRBV7-2,.
CASSVRLLYNEQFF,TRBV2,.
CASSLLIENTEAFF,TRBV5-1,.
CASSADRETEKLFF,TRBV9,TRBD1
CASSKVLRGRRTEAFF,TRBV21-1,.
CASSVVGVEAFF,TRBV2,.
CASSVRGTGVPEAFF,TRBV9,TRBD1
CASSRARGGLPNEQFF,TRBV7-3,TRBD2
CASSVGGGNTGELFF,TRBV6-1,TRBD2
CASSQDQGTEAFF,TRBV14,.
CASSFWDRGTHEQYF,TRBV5-1,TRBD1
CASSSAGDTEAFF,TRBV28,.
CAWSSDRGYNEQFF,TRBV30,TRBD1
CASSEMARGRGGYTF,TRBV6-1,TRBD1
CSVSRGISSYNEQFF,TRBV29-1,.
CASSYSRGTEAFF,TRBV6-6,.
CASSFGSGRGEKLFF,TRBV28,.
CASRRGGGSYNEQFF,TRBV6-1,TRBD2
CASTDPTGDEAFF,TRBV7-8,.
CASSLQGSEQFF,TRBV13,.
CASSPRLAGDDEQFF,TRBV7-8,TRBD2
CASSPLAGGTDTQYF,TRBV10-1,TRBD2
CASRTGQGYEQYF,TRBV7-8,TRBD1
CASSIQGSDQPQHF,TRBV27,.
CASLSRGIQQETQYF,TRBV23-1,.
CASIPPISSQEFF,TRBV5-6,.
CAITRATNEKLFF,TRBV10-3,.
CASSLNRVNEQFF,TRBV11-3,.
CASSLAFGNTIYF,TRBV11-2,.
CAGTDRGREDTQYF,TRBV5-8,TRBD1
CASSPSGRANQPQHF,TRBV27,.
CASRPRTGANTEAFF,TRBV27,TRBD1
CASSESETPYEQYF,TRBV25-1,.
CASSLFLGQGGEKLFF,TRBV5-1,.
CASFLPYREVGEQYF,TRBV21-1,.
CASSQGTGVEQYF,TRBV5-1,TRBD1